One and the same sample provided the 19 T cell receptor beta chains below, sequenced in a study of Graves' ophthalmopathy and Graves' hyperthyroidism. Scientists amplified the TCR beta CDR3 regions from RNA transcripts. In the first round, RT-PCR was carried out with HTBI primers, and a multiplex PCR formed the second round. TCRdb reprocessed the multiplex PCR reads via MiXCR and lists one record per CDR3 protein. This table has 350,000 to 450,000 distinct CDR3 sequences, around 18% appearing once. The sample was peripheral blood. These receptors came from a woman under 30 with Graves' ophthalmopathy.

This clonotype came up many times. Here the CDR3 reads CASSGPVQNTEAFF. CDR3 DNA sequence: TGTGCCAGTAGTGGGCCAGTGCAGAACACTGAAGCTTTCTTT. This sequence joins TRBV19 and TRBJ1-1; D is uncertain. CDR3 size: 14 residues. V lost 5 bases to trimming and J lost 1 base, with 11 bases between them. Germline CDR1 LNHDA, CDR2 SQIVND (reference sequence).

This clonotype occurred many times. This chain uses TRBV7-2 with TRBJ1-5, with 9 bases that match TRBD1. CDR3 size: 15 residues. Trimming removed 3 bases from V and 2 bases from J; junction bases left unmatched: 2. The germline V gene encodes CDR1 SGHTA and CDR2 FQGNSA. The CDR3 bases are TGTGCCAGCAGCTTGGGACAGGGCCGCAATCAGCCCCAGCATTTT. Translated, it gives CASSLGQGRNQPQHF.

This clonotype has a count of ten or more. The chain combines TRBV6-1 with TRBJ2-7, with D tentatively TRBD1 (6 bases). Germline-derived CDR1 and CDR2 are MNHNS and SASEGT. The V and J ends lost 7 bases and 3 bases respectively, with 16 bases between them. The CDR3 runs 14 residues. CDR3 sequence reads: CASTPGVQYYEQYF. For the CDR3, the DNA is TGTGCCAGCACTCCAGGGGTACAGTACTACGAGCAGTACTTC.

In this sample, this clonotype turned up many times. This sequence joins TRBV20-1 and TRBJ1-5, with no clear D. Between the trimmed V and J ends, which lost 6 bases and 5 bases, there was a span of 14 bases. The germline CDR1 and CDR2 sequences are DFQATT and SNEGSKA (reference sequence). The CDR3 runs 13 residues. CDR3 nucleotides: TGCAGTGCCATGGTGACGGTCGATCAGCCCCAGCATTTT. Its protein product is CSAMVTVDQPQHF.

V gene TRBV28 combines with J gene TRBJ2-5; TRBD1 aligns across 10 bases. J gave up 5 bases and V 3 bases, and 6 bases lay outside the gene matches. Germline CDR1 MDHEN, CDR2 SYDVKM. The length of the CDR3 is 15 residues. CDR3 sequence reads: CASSLAGTGVETQYF. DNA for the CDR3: TGTGCCAGCAGTTTGGCGGGGACAGGGGTGGAGACCCAGTACTTC. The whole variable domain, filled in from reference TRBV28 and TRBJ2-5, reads DVKVTQSSRYLVKRTGEKVFLECVQDMDHENMFWYRQDPGLGLRLIYFSYDVKMKEKGDIPEGYSVSREKKERFSLILESASTNQTSMYLCASSLAGTGVETQYFGPGTRLLVL.

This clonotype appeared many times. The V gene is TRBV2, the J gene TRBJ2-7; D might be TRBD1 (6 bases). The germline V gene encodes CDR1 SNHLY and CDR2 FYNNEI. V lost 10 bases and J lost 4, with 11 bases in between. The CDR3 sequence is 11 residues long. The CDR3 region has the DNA TGTGCCACACAGGGTTGGTACGAGCAGTACTTC. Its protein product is CATQGWYEQYF.

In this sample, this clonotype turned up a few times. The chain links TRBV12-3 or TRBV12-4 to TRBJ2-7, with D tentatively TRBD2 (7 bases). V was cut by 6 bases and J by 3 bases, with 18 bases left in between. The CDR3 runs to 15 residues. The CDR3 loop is CASSDPDSGIYEQYF. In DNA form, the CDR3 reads TGTGCCAGCAGCGACCCGGACAGCGGGATCTACGAGCAGTACTTC.

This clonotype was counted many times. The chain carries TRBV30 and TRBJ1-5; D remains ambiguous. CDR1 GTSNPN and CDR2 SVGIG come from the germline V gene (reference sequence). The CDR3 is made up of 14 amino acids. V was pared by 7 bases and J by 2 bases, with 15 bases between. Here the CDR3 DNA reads TGTGCCTTCCGCCGGGTCGCGGGCAATCAGCCCCAGCATTTT. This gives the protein CAFRRVAGNQPQHF.

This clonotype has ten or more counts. The CDR3 DNA is TGTGCCAGCAGCTTAGGCGACGTTCCTGGGCTCTATGGCTACACCTTC. The encoded protein is CASSLGDVPGLYGYTF. The rearrangement joins TRBV11-2 to TRBJ1-2, with D unresolved. The CDR3 length is 16 residues. V lost 1 base, J lost 4 bases, and 16 bases lay in between. Germline CDR1 is SGHAT and CDR2 is FQNNGV.

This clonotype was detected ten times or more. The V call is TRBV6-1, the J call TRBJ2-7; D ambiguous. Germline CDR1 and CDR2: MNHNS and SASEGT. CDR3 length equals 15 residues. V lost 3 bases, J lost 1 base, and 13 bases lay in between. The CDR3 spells CASSEDGYGSYEQYF. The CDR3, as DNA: TGTGCCAGCAGTGAGGACGGCTACGGATCCTACGAGCAGTACTTC.

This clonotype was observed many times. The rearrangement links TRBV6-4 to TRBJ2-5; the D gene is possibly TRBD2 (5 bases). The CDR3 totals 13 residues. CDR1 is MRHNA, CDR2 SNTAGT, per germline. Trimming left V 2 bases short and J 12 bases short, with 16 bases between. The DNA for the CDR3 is TGTGCCAGCAGTGACCCTCTTAGTCGGCGGGAGTACTTC. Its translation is CASSDPLSRREYF.

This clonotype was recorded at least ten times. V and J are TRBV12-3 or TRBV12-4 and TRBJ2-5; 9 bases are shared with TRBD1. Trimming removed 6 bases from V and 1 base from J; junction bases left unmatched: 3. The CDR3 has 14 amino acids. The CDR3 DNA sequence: TGTGCCAGCAGCTACAGGGGGCCCCAAGAGACCCAGTACTTC. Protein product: CASSYRGPQETQYF.

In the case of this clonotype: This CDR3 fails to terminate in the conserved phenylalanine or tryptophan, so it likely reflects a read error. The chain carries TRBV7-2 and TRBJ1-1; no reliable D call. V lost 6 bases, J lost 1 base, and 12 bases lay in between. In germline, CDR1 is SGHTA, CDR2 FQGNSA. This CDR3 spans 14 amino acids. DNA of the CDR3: TGTGCCAGCAGGGAACACGGATCGAACACTGAAGCTTTCTCT. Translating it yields CASREHGSNTEAFS.

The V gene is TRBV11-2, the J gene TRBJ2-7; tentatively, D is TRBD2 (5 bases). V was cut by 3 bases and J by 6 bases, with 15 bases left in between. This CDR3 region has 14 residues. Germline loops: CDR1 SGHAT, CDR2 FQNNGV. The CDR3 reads CASSFYGEPGEQYF. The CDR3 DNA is TGTGCCAGCAGCTTTTACGGGGAACCCGGCGAGCAGTACTTC.

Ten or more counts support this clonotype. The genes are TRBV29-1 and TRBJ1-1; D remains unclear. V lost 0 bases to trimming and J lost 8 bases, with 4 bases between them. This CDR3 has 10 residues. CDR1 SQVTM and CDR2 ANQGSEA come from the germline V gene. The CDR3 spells CSVEDPEAFF. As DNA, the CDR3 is TGCAGCGTTGAAGACCCCGAAGCTTTCTTT.

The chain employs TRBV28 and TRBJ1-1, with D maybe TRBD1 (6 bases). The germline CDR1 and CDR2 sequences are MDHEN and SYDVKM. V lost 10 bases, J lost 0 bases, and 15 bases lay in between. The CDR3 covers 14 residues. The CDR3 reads CATVEQGMNTEAFF. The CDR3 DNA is TGTGCCACCGTAGAGCAGGGGATGAACACTGAAGCTTTCTTT.

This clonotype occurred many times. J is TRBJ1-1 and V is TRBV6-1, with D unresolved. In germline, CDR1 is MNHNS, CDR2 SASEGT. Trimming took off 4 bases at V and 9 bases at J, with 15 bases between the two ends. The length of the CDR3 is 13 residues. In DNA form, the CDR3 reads TGTGCCAGCAGTGGCACAGAGGGCGCCCAAGCTTTCTTT. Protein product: CASSGTEGAQAFF.

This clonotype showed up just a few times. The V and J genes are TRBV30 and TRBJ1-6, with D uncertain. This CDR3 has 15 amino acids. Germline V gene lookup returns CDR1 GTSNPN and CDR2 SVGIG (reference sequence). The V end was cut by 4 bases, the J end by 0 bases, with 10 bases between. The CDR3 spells CAWTGVSSYNSPLHF. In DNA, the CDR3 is TGTGCCTGGACCGGGGTCAGCTCCTATAATTCACCCCTCCACTTT.

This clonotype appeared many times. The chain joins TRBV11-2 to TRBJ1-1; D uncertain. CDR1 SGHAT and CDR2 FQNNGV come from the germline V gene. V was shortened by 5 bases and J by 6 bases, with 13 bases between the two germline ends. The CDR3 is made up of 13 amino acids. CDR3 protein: CASSLLMVAEAFF. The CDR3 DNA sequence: TGTGCCAGCAGCCTCCTGATGGTCGCTGAAGCTTTCTTT.